A single sample gave rise to the 11 T cell receptor beta chains below, sequenced in a study of CD8+CD57+ T cells in acquired aplastic anemia. Genomic DNA served as template for TCR beta VDJ and CDR3 profiling. TCRdb fed the reads into MiXCR, producing one record per CDR3 protein. The table lists 300,000 or so distinct CDR3 sequences, 45% to 65% of them singletons. An expansion of CD8+CD57+ cells by flow cytometry had been shown in patients chosen for sequencing. Sequenced input: sorted CD4+, CD8+, or CD8+CD57+ T cells (not recorded which) from PBMCs. Receptors originate from a human donor with aplastic anemia.

This clonotype was picked up many times. The chain joins TRBV6-5 to TRBJ1-6; D is possibly TRBD1 (5 bases). The V and J ends lost 2 bases and 5 bases respectively, with 10 bases between them. Germline V gives CDR1 MNHEY, CDR2 SVGAGI. This CDR3 has 15 residues. The CDR3 loop reads CASSYGTANNSPLHF. For the CDR3, the DNA is TGTGCCAGCAGTTACGGGACGGCAAATAATTCACCCCTCCACTTT.

This clonotype has more than one count but fewer than ten. The chain links TRBV2 to TRBJ2-3; D assignment may be TRBD1 or TRBD2 (5 bases each). The V end was cut by 3 bases, the J end by 11 bases, with 21 bases between. Germline V CDR1 and CDR2: SNHLY, FYNNEI. This CDR3 spans 15 amino acids. CDR3 sequence reads: CASSETGLTYNEQYF. The CDR3, as DNA: TGTGCCAGCAGTGAGACGGGGCTTACCTACAATGAGCAGTATTTT.

This clonotype has a single count. The junction departs from the called germline gene at one end, perhaps through a read error. The J gene is TRBJ1-5, the V gene TRBV6-2 or TRBV6-3; D not certain. Germline CDR1 reads MNHEY; CDR2 reads SVGEGT. This CDR3 is built from 16 residues. DNA for the CDR3: TGTGCCAGCAGTGAGTCAGTAGGGCAGAGCAGTCAGCCCCAGCATTTT. Translation: CASSESVGQSSQPQHF.

This chain links TRBV20-1 with TRBJ1-2; 10 bases line up with TRBD1. The CDR3 has 13 amino acids. V lost 6 bases and J lost 3; bases outside the gene matches: 4. CDR1 and CDR2 (germline): DFQATT, SNEGSKA (reference sequence). CDR3 region: CSAGTGVDYGYTF. In DNA form, the CDR3 reads TGCAGTGCCGGGACAGGGGTCGACTATGGCTACACCTTC.

This rearrangement joins TRBV29-1 to TRBJ2-1; 16 nucleotides match TRBD2. J gave up 9 bases and V 6 bases, and 8 bases lay outside the gene matches. CDR1 is SQVTM and CDR2 is ANQGSEA in the germline V gene. This CDR3 comprises 15 residues. CDR3 sequence: CSVPGTSGRATEQFF. In DNA, the CDR3 is TGCAGCGTCCCCGGGACTAGCGGGAGGGCCACTGAGCAGTTCTTC.

This clonotype is medium-sized. The chain joins TRBV29-1 to TRBJ2-7; 9 nucleotides align to TRBD1. The ends lost 6 bases at V and 6 bases at J; junction bases unmatched: 12. Germline-derived CDR1 and CDR2 are SQVTM and ANQGSEA. The CDR3 loop spans 14 amino acids. CDR3 residues: CSVDPGQGGLEQYF. The CDR3 DNA reads TGCAGCGTCGACCCGGGACAGGGAGGCCTCGAGCAGTACTTC.

The chain carries TRBV7-2 and TRBJ2-1; 9 nucleotides line up with TRBD2. The CDR3 spans 16 residues. The V gene end was trimmed by 1 base and the J gene end by 4 bases; junction bases not matched to a gene: 5. CDR1 is SGHTA, CDR2 FQGNSA, per germline. The CDR3 DNA follows: TGTGCCAGCAGCTTAGTAGGACTAGCGACGTACAATGAGCAGTTCTTC. Its protein is CASSLVGLATYNEQFF.

This clonotype was counted ten times or more. The rearrangement joins TRBV6-5 to TRBJ2-7, with 9 bases identical to TRBD1. The CDR3 length is 15 residues. V shed 5 bases and J 2 bases; nucleotides not matched to a gene: 7. Germline V CDR1 and CDR2: MNHEY, SVGAGI. The CDR3 DNA reads as TGTGCCAGCAGTCGGACAGGGGAATACACCTACGAGCAGTACTTC. As protein: CASSRTGEYTYEQYF.

This clonotype was seen many times. V usage is TRBV4-1 and J usage is TRBJ1-5; 7 nucleotides align to TRBD1. Germline V gives CDR1 MGHRA, CDR2 YSYEKL. J was trimmed by 0 bases and V by 1 base; bases with no gene match: 12. The CDR3 sequence is 19 residues long. For the CDR3, the DNA is TGCGCCAGCAGCCAAGGGGACAGTATTTTCGGGTATAGCAATCAGCCCCAGCATTTT. Encoded protein: CASSQGDSIFGYSNQPQHF.

This chain links TRBV7-8 with TRBJ1-2; TRBD1 might be the D (5 bases). The germline V and J ends were trimmed by 6 bases and 6 bases, with 17 bases remaining between them. Germline V lookup: CDR1 SGHVS, CDR2 FQNEAQ. The CDR3 has 14 amino acids. The CDR3 spells CASRITSGGNGYTF. CDR3 coding DNA: TGTGCCAGCAGAATCACATCGGGGGGGAATGGCTACACCTTC.

With regard to this clonotype: This CDR3 is missing its conserved last phenylalanine or tryptophan, likely due to a read error. The DNA is omitted, as the CDR3 cannot be located on it reliably, and the CDR3 follows TCRdb's listing. The rearrangement links TRBV5-1 to TRBJ1-1. Germline CDR1 SGHRS, CDR2 YFSETQ. Ends included, the CDR3 has 9 residues. The CDR3 sequence: CASSSAGVR.